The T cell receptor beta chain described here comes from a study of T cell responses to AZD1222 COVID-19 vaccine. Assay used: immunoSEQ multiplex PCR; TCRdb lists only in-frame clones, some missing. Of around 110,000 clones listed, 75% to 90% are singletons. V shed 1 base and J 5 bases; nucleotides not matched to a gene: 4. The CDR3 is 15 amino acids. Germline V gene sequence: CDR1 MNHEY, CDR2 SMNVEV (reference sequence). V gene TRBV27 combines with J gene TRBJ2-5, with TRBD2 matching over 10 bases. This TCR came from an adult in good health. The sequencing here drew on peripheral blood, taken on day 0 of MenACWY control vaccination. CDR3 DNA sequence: TGTGCCAGCAGTTTATTCGCACTAGCGGGGGAGACCCAGTACTTC. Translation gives CASSLFALAGETQYF.